The next 19 T cell receptor beta chains were all read from a single sample in a study of human T cells and chemical hapten exposure. TCRdb called the 5' RACE reads again in MiXCR, with one record for every CDR3 protein. The data show 120,000 to 150,000 distinct CDR3 sequences, 4.1% seen once. It was from unfractionated whole blood that total RNA was extracted. Every receptor here comes from a female donor in good health.

Many counts were recorded for this clonotype. V gene TRBV3-1 combines with J gene TRBJ1-1, with 8 bases matching TRBD1. Germline lookup yields CDR1 LGHDT and CDR2 YNNKEL (reference sequence). Germline trimming cut 4 bases from V and 11 bases from J; bases unmatched to any gene: 12. The CDR3 is 14 amino acids. The CDR3 here is CASSPVQGADEAFF. CDR3 nucleotides: TGTGCCAGCAGCCCAGTCCAGGGGGCGGATGAGGCTTTCTTT.

This clonotype was found many times. The V and J genes are TRBV11-2 and TRBJ2-2; 10 nucleotides line up with TRBD1. CDR3 size: 15 residues. With V trimmed by 5 bases and J by 3 bases, 3 bases remained unmatched. Germline CDR1 SGHAT, CDR2 FQNNGV. CDR3 protein: CASSTGTGDTGELFF. The CDR3 DNA follows: TGTGCCAGCAGCACCGGGACAGGGGACACCGGGGAGCTGTTTTTT.

This clonotype has a count of ten or more. The CDR3 sequence: CASRTSGGATDTQYF. The CDR3 DNA is TGTGCCAGCAGGACTAGCGGGGGGGCCACAGATACGCAGTATTTT. The genes are TRBV6-1 and TRBJ2-3, with 14 bases aligning to TRBD2. With V trimmed by 6 bases and J by 2 bases, 1 base remained unmatched. The germline gives CDR1 MNHNS, CDR2 SASEGT. This CDR3 comprises 15 residues.

This clonotype was observed at least ten times. The V gene is TRBV29-1, the J gene TRBJ2-7, with D unclear. The germline V and J ends were trimmed by 7 bases and 1 base, with 17 bases remaining between them. This CDR3 has 14 residues. CDR1 and CDR2 (germline): SQVTM, ANQGSEA. The CDR3: CSATDFPLSYEQYF. The CDR3, as DNA: TGCAGCGCTACTGACTTTCCCCTTTCCTACGAGCAGTACTTC.

This clonotype has ten or more counts. The rearrangement joins TRBV5-6 to TRBJ2-2; 9 nucleotides match TRBD1. This CDR3 has 16 amino acids. V lost 0 bases, J lost 5 bases, and 5 bases stayed unmatched. CDR1 SGHDT and CDR2 YYEEEE come from the germline V gene. CDR3 coding DNA: TGTGCCAGCAGCTTGGTACAGGGGGCGCTGACCGGGGAGCTGTTTTTT. Translating gives CASSLVQGALTGELFF. Full variable domain (remainder filled in from reference TRBV5-6 and TRBJ2-2): DAGVTQSPTHLIKTRGQQVTLRCSPKSGHDTVSWYQQALGQGPQFIFQYYEEEERQRGNFPDRFSGHQFPNYSSELNVNALLLGDSALYLCASSLVQGALTGELFFGEGSRLTVL.

This clonotype showed up many times. The chain combines TRBV14 with TRBJ2-7; TRBD1 aligns across 10 bases. CDR3 length: 17 amino acids. CDR1 is SGHDN and CDR2 is FVKESK in the germline V gene. V dropped 0 bases and J dropped 3; count of bases not matched to a gene: 8. The CDR3 DNA follows: TGTGCCAGCAGCCAAGATATACGGACAGGGGGTATCTACGAGCAGTACTTC. This encodes CASSQDIRTGGIYEQYF.

This clonotype occurred many times. V usage is TRBV7-2 and J usage is TRBJ2-5, with a possible D match to TRBD1 (5 bases). V lost 1 base and J lost 6, with 9 bases in between. The germline gives CDR1 SGHTA, CDR2 FQGNSA. This CDR3 has 13 amino acids. This CDR3 reads CASSLGGPQTQYF. The DNA for the CDR3 is TGTGCCAGCAGCTTAGGGGGCCCGCAGACCCAGTACTTC.

This clonotype was seen repeatedly, ten times or more. The chain couples TRBV21-1 to TRBJ2-7; the table's D call TRBD1 went unverified against the DNA. TRBV21-1 is described as a pseudogene. The CDR3 is 14 residues long. Here the CDR3 reads CASANRVQFVEQYF. The CDR3 DNA follows: TGTGCCAGCGCCAACAGGGTACAGTTCGTCGAGCAGTACTTC.

This clonotype occurred many times. This chain joins TRBV20-1 and TRBJ1-1; TRBD1 agrees at 7 bases. This CDR3 region has 15 residues. Germline CDR1 DFQATT, CDR2 SNEGSKA (reference sequence). After removal of 4 bases from V and 0 bases from J, the junction contained 8 bases not matched to a gene. DNA of the CDR3: TGCAGTGCTACAGACAGGGTAGAGGTGAACACTGAAGCTTTCTTT. It is translated as CSATDRVEVNTEAFF.

This clonotype was seen ten or more times. The chain employs TRBV10-3 and TRBJ1-1, with 9 bases fitting TRBD1. The CDR3 has 15 amino acids. Unmatched junction bases numbered 7, after V lost 3 bases and J lost 5 bases. CDR1 and CDR2 from the germline V gene are ENHRY and SYGVKD. CDR3 bases: TGTGCCATCAGTGACCCCGGACAGGGGTATACTGAAGCTTTCTTT. It is translated as CAISDPGQGYTEAFF.

The chain couples TRBV12-3 or TRBV12-4 to TRBJ1-5; 8 nucleotides align to TRBD1. The CDR3 loop spans 12 amino acids. Trimming took 5 bases from V and 6 from J; bases not matched to a gene: 0. CDR3 region: CASSDRGQPQHF. The DNA for the CDR3 is TGTGCCAGCAGTGACAGGGGTCAGCCCCAGCATTTT.

This clonotype has ten or more counts. The J gene is TRBJ2-5, the V gene TRBV7-6; D might be TRBD1 or TRBD2, each matching 5 bases. CDR3 length: 14 residues. Germline CDR1 reads SGHVS; CDR2 reads FNYEAQ. V was cut by 0 bases and J by 2 bases, with 7 bases left in between. The CDR3 DNA is TGTGCCAGCAGCTTAGCGAGGGGACAAGAGACCCAGTACTTC. Translated, it gives CASSLARGQETQYF.

This clonotype came up many times. CDR3 sequence: CSVEDERDPGNTIYF. CDR3 nucleotide sequence: TGCAGCGTTGAAGACGAAAGGGACCCTGGAAACACCATATATTTT. V gene TRBV29-1 combines with J gene TRBJ1-3; D perhaps matches TRBD1 (5 bases). The CDR3 spans 15 residues. The germline V gene has CDR1 SQVTM and CDR2 ANQGSEA. V lost 0 bases, J lost 2 bases, and 11 bases lay in between.

This clonotype was counted at least ten times. V and J are TRBV2 and TRBJ1-3; 8 bases fit TRBD1. With 6 bases clipped from V and 2 bases from J, the junction kept 6 bases outside the gene matches. This CDR3 contains 15 residues. Per germline, CDR1 SNHLY and CDR2 FYNNEI. The CDR3 here is CASRQPGQAGNTIYF. The CDR3 coding sequence is TGTGCCAGCAGGCAACCGGGACAGGCTGGAAACACCATATATTTT.

This clonotype was seen many times. The rearrangement links TRBV7-2 to TRBJ2-2; unclear D gene. Trimming took off 4 bases at V and 5 bases at J, with 17 bases between the two ends. The CDR3 has 16 amino acids. Germline CDR1 and CDR2: SGHTA and FQGNSA. This chain's CDR3 is CASSSLYPVNTGELFF. CDR3 DNA: TGTGCCAGCAGCTCCCTTTACCCCGTGAATACCGGGGAGCTGTTTTTT.

This clonotype was detected ten times or more. The chain carries TRBV29-1 and TRBJ2-1; D possibly corresponds to TRBD1 (6 bases). Looked up from germline, CDR1 is SQVTM and CDR2 is ANQGSEA. The CDR3 is made up of 12 amino acids. With 6 bases removed from V and 4 bases from J, the gap between germline ends came to 10 bases. The CDR3 region is CSVCGQYNEQFF. The CDR3 region has the DNA TGCAGCGTCTGCGGACAGTACAATGAGCAGTTCTTC.

The chain joins TRBV19 to TRBJ1-6, with 9 bases matching TRBD1. V dropped 5 bases and J dropped 0; count of bases not matched to a gene: 5. Germline CDR1 and CDR2: LNHDA and SQIVND (reference sequence). The CDR3 sequence is 17 residues long. This CDR3 reads CASSGGQGSSYNSPLHF. CDR3 nucleotides: TGTGCCAGTAGTGGAGGACAGGGGAGCTCCTATAATTCACCCCTCCACTTT.

Many counts were recorded for this clonotype. The chain uses TRBV12-3 or TRBV12-4 and TRBJ2-7, with 11 bases that match TRBD2. There are 19 residues in the CDR3. Unmatched junction bases numbered 19, after V lost 7 bases and J lost 2 bases. CDR3 nucleotides: TGTGCCAGCACCCCCTTGGTTGGACTAGCGGGTCAGAGCGCCTACGAGCAGTACTTC. This codes for CASTPLVGLAGQSAYEQYF.

The sample holds many counts of this clonotype. V and J are TRBV18 and TRBJ1-1; D gene unclear. This CDR3 contains 15 residues. Germline CDR1 and CDR2: KGHSH and LQKENI. The V and J ends lost 4 bases and 2 bases respectively, with 14 bases between them. This CDR3 is CASSRRPSINTEAFF. In DNA, the CDR3 is TGTGCCAGCTCACGACGCCCCTCTATAAACACTGAAGCTTTCTTT.